A selection of T cell receptor beta chains follows, all from one sample in a study of tumor and adjacent non-tumor tissue in lung cancer. TCRdb processed the multiplex PCR reads anew with MiXCR; each CDR3 protein has one entry. Here the sample spans some 95,000 distinct CDR3 sequences, 75% to 90% being singletons. Sequencing used distant non-tumor lung tissue. Receptors originate from a man in his sixties with small cell lung cancer. The CDR3 runs from the conserved cysteine through the conserved F or W. The order of the fields is V gene, J gene, clone size, D gene, CDR3 DNA, CDR3 protein. D genes are given only for firm matches. Expanded clones are given a class, and other clones once, few, many or no size at all.

TRBV5-1	TRBJ2-5	-	-	TGCGCCAGCAGTCCCGGCTCGACACAAGAGACCCAGTACTTC	CASSPGSTQETQYF
TRBV11-2	TRBJ2-1	-	-	TGTGCTAGCAGCTTAGAGACGGCGGGCCTAGAGATCTTC	CASSLETAGLEIF
TRBV12-3/TRBV12-4	TRBJ2-2	-	-	TGTGCCTGTTGTTTACGCCAGGGCCCCACCGGGGAGCTGTTTTTT	CACCLRQGPTGELFF
TRBV6-5	TRBJ2-3	once	-	TGTGCCAGCAGTTACTCGAGGTTTAGGTTCACAGATACGCAGTATTTT	CASSYSRFRFTDTQYF
TRBV5-1	TRBJ2-3	-	TRBD2	TGTGCCAGCAGCTTGTGGACTAGGTCTGATTCGGCAGATACGCAGTATTTT	CASSLWTRSDSADTQYF
TRBV6-1	TRBJ2-5	-	TRBD2	TGTGCCAACTACCGGGGGGGAAGCCAAGAGACCCAGTACTTC	CANYRGGSQETQYF
TRBV5-1	TRBJ1-4	many	-	TGCGCCAGCAGCCACTCTGCTAGAAATGAAAAACTGTTTTTT	CASSHSARNEKLFF
TRBV10-3	TRBJ1-6	-	-	TGTGCCTTCAATGGGGGACAAAATAATTCACCCCTCCACTTT	CAFNGGQNNSPLHF
TRBV4-2	TRBJ2-2	-	TRBD2	TGTGCCAGCGAATTAGCGGGAAATGATGGCGGGGAGCTGTTTTTT	CASELAGNDGGELFF
TRBV6-2/TRBV6-3	TRBJ2-1	medium-sized	-	TGTGCCAGCAGTTACAGGGGGGAGGCCTACAATGAGCAGTTCTTC	CASSYRGEAYNEQFF
TRBV29-1	TRBJ2-2	-	-	TGTAGCGTTTTGGTAGAGGGAGGCGCGAACACCGGGGAGCTGTTTTTT	CSVLVEGGANTGELFF
TRBV5-6	TRBJ2-5	-	TRBD1	TGTGCCAGTAGCTTCCTGGACAGGGCGCGAGAGATCCAGTACTTC	CASSFLDRAREIQYF
TRBV20-1	TRBJ2-3	-	-	TGCAGTACTGGGGGGGACACAGATGCGCAGTATTTT	CSTGGDTDAQYF
TRBV28	TRBJ1-1	few	-	TGTGCCAGCACCCTCAAGGCAATGGAAGCTTTCTTT	CASTLKAMEAFF